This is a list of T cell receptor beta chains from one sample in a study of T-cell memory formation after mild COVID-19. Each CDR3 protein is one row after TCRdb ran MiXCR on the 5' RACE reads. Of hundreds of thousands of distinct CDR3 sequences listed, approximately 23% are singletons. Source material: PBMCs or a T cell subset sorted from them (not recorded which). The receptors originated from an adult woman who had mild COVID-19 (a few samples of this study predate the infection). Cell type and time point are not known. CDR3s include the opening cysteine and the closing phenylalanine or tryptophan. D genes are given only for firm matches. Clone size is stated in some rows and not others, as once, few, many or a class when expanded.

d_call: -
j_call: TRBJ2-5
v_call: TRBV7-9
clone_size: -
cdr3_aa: CASSFMAPDQETQYF
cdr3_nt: TGTGCCAGCAGCTTTATGGCTCCGGACCAAGAGACCCAGTACTTC

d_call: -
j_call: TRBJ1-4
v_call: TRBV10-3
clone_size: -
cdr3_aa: CAISGQQGLREKLFF
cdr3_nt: TGTGCCATCAGTGGACAACAGGGTTTGCGCGAAAAACTGTTTTTT

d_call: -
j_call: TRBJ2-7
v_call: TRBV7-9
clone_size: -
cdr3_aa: CASSSLHEQYF
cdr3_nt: TGTGCCAGCAGCTCACTCCACGAGCAGTACTTC

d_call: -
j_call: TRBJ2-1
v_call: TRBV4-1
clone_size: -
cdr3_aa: CASSQHPRGGGLNEQFF
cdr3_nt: TGCGCCAGCAGCCAGCACCCTAGGGGGGGGGGGCTCAATGAGCAGTTCTTC

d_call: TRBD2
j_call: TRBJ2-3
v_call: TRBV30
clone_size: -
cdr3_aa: CAWSVSGLAGGDTQYF
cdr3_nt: TGTGCCTGGAGTGTATCCGGACTAGCGGGGGGAGATACGCAGTATTTT

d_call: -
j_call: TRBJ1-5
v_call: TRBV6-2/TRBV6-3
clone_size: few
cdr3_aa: CASSFELSNQPQHF
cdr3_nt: TGTGCCAGCAGTTTCGAACTTAGCAATCAGCCCCAGCATTTT

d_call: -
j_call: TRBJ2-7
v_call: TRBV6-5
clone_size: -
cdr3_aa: CASMGRKSEFGQYF
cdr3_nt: TGTGCCAGCATGGGGAGGAAGTCCGAGTTCGGCCAGTACTTC

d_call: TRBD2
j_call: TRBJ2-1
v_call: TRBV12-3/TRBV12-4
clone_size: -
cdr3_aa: CASSHSGTSGGNEQFF
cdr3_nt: TGTGCCAGCAGCCACTCTGGGACTAGCGGGGGCAATGAGCAGTTCTTC

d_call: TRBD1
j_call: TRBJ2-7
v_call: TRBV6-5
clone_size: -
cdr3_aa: CASGSGGGYEQYF
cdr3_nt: TGTGCCAGTGGTTCAGGGGGCGGATACGAGCAGTACTTC

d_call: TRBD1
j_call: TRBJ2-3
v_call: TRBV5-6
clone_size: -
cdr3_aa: CASSFGQGVRTDTQYF
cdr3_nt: TGTGCCAGCAGCTTTGGACAGGGGGTGAGAACAGATACGCAGTATTTT

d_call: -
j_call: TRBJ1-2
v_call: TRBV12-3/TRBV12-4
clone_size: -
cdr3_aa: CASSFPRVSLDGYTF
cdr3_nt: TGTGCCAGCAGCTTCCCCAGGGTTTCGTTGGATGGCTACACCTTC

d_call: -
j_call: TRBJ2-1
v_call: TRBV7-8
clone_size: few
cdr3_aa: CASQSRRTLSGEQFF
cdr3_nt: TGTGCCAGCCAAAGCAGGAGAACCTTAAGCGGTGAGCAGTTCTTC

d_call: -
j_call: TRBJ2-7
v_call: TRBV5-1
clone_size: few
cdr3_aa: CASRGASYEQYF
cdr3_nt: TGCGCCAGCAGGGGTGCCTCCTACGAGCAGTACTTC

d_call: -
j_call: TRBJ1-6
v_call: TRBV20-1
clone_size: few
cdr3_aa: CSARSEESPLHF
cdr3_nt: TGCAGTGCTAGATCTGAGGAGTCACCCCTCCACTTT

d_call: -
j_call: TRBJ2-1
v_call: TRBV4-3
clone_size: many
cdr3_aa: CASSHLTGKGDEQFF
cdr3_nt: TGCGCCAGCAGCCATCTAACAGGGAAGGGCGATGAGCAGTTCTTC

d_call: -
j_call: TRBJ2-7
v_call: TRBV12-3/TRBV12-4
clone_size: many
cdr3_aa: CASSLGTSPYEQYF
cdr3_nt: TGTGCCAGCAGTTTAGGGACAAGCCCCTACGAGCAGTACTTC

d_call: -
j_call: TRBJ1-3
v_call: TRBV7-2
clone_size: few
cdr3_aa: CASSLQGRVNTIYF
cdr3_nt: TGTGCCAGCAGCCTACAGGGTCGGGTAAACACCATATATTTT

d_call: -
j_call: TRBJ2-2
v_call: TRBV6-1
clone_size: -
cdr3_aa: CASSPGITGELFF
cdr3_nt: TGTGCCAGCAGTCCAGGGATCACCGGGGAGCTGTTTTTT

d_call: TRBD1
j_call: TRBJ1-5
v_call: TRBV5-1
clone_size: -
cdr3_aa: CASSLGPRTGDNQPQHF
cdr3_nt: TGCGCCAGCAGCTTGGGACCTAGGACAGGGGATAATCAGCCCCAGCATTTT

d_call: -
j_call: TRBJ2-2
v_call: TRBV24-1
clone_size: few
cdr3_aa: CATSDLPRTANTGELFF
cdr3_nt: TGTGCCACCAGTGATTTGCCCCGGACGGCGAACACCGGGGAGCTGTTTTTT

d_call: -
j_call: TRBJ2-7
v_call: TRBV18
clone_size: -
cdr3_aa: CASSPRGGQYEQYF
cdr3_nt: TGTGCCAGCTCACCTAGAGGGGGGCAATACGAGCAGTACTTC

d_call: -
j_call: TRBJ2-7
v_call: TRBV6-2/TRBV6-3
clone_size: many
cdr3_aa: CASNHGGEQYF
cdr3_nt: TGTGCCAGCAACCATGGGGGCGAGCAGTACTTC

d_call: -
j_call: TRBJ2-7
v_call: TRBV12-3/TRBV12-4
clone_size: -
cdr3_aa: CASSLMIVGGEQYF
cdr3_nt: TGTGCCAGCAGTTTGATGATCGTGGGGGGTGAGCAGTACTTC

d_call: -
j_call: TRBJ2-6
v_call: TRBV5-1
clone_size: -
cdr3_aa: CASAEGSSGANVLTF
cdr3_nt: TGCGCCAGCGCGGAGGGTAGCTCTGGGGCCAACGTCCTGACTTTC

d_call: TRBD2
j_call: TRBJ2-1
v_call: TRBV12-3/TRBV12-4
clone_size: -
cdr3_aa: CASRSNSGAATFF
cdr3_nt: TGTGCCAGCAGATCAAATAGCGGGGCTGCGACATTCTTC

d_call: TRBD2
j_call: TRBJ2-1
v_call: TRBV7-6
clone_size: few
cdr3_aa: CASSPRSGRDYNEQFF
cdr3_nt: TGTGCCAGCAGCCCTCGTAGCGGGAGGGATTACAATGAGCAGTTCTTC

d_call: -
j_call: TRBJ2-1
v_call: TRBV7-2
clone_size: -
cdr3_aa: CASSLVLGGKGYYEQFF
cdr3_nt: TGTGCCAGCAGCTTAGTACTAGGAGGTAAGGGGTACTATGAGCAGTTCTTC

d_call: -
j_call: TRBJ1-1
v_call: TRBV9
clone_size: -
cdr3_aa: CASSEGPRGRNTEAFF
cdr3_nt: TGTGCCAGCAGCGAGGGACCCAGGGGAAGGAACACTGAAGCTTTCTTT

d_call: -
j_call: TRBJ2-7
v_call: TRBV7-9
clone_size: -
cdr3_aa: CASSNSRQDSYEQYF
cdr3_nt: TGTGCCAGCAGCAACAGCCGACAGGATTCCTACGAGCAGTACTTC

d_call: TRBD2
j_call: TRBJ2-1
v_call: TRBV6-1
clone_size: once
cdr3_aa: CASGSGTTYNEQFF
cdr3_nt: TGTGCCAGCGGGTCCGGGACTACCTACAATGAGCAGTTCTTC

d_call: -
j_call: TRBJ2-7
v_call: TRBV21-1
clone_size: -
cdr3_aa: CASSPGGPSGEQYF
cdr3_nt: TGTGCCAGCAGTCCCGGGGGACCATCGGGGGAGCAGTACTTC

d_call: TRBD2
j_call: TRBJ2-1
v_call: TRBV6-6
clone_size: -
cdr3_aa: CASSGTSASSYNEQFF
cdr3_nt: TGTGCCAGCAGTGGGACTAGCGCGAGCTCCTACAATGAGCAGTTCTTC

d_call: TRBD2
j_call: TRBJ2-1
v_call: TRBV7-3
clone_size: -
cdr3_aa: CASTPGTSNNEQFF
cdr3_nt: TGTGCCAGCACCCCAGGGACTAGCAACAATGAGCAGTTCTTC

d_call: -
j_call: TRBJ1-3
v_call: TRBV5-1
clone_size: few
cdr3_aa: CASSLVGRTAGNTIYF
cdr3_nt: TGCGCCAGCAGCTTAGTGGGAAGGACAGCTGGAAACACCATATATTTT

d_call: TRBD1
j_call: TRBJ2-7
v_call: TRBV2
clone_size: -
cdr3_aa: CAIYRDRTYEQYF
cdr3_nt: TGTGCCATCTACCGGGACAGAACCTACGAGCAGTACTTC

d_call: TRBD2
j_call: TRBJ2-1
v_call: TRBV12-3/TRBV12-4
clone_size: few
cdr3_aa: CASSSGGLAGANEQFF
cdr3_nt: TGTGCCAGCAGTTCGGGGGGACTAGCGGGAGCAAATGAGCAGTTCTTC

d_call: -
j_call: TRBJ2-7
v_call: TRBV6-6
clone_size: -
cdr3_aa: CASTPGGPYEQYF
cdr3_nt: TGTGCCAGCACCCCGGGCGGTCCCTACGAGCAGTACTTC

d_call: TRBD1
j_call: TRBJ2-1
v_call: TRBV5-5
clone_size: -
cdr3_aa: CASSLRDRGNEQFF
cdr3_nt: TGTGCCAGCAGCTTGCGTGACAGGGGAAATGAGCAGTTCTTC

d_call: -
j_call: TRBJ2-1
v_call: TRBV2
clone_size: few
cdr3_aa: CASLEQGGSNEQFF
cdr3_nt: TGTGCCAGCCTAGAACAGGGAGGAAGTAATGAGCAGTTCTTC

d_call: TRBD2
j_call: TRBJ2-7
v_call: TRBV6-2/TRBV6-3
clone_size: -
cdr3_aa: CASRLAGGSIEQYF
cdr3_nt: TGTGCCAGCAGACTAGCGGGAGGCTCCATAGAGCAGTACTTC

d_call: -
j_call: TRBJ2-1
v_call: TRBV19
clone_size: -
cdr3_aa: CASSPEDIYQRGEQFF
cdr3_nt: TGTGCCAGTAGCCCCGAGGACATCTACCAGAGGGGTGAGCAGTTCTTC

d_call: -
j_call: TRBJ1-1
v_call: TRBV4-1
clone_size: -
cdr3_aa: CASSQAGSGNTEAFF
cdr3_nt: TGCGCCAGCAGCCAAGCCGGGAGCGGGAACACTGAAGCTTTCTTT

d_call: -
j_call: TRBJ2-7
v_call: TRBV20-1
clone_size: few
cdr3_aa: CSAYPRVSSYEQYF
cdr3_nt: TGCAGTGCTTACCCGCGGGTCAGCTCCTACGAGCAGTACTTC

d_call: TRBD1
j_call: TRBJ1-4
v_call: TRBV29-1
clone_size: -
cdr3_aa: CSVTNRGIEKLFF
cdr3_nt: TGCAGCGTGACAAACAGGGGAATTGAAAAACTGTTTTTT